A selection of T cell receptor beta chains follows, all from one sample in a study of CD8+CD57+ T cells in acquired aplastic anemia. TCRdb reprocessed the reads via MiXCR and lists one record per CDR3 protein. Here the sample spans fewer than 250,000 distinct CDR3 sequences, roughly half being singletons. Sequenced sample: sorted CD4+, CD8+, or CD8+CD57+ T cells (not recorded which) from PBMCs. The receptor set was obtained from a human donor in good health, serving as a control. CDR3s include the opening cysteine and the closing phenylalanine or tryptophan. The D gene is left open where the match is weak. For some rows the clone size is stated as once, few or many, or as a class when expanded; others skip it.

>-|TRBJ2-5|-|TRBV29-1
CSVVLTAPSRETQYF
TGCAGCGTTGTACTGACAGCCCCTTCAAGAGAGACCCAGTACTTC
>many|TRBJ2-5|-|TRBV9
CASSVATPGAQYF
TGTGCCAGCAGCGTAGCTACTCCAGGGGCCCAGTACTTC
>-|TRBJ2-2|TRBD2|TRBV10-3
CAIGSGGLGTGELFF
TGTGCCATCGGGAGCGGGGGGCTGGGCACCGGGGAGCTGTTTTTT
>-|TRBJ1-4|-|TRBV5-1
CASARGRDEKLFF
TGCGCCAGCGCAAGGGGAAGGGATGAAAAACTGTTTTTT
>few|TRBJ1-1|-|TRBV14
CASSLTTGWQTEAFF
TGTGCCAGCAGCCTAACTACAGGGTGGCAAACTGAAGCTTTCTTT
>many|TRBJ1-5|-|TRBV6-5
CASSYSTTGRQPQHF
TGTGCCAGCAGTTACTCGACGACAGGCAGGCAGCCCCAGCATTTT
>many|TRBJ1-2|-|TRBV29-1
CSVEIGPNYGYTF
TGCAGCGTTGAAATAGGCCCAAACTATGGCTACACCTTC
>-|TRBJ2-7|TRBD1|TRBV20-1
CSAMPGQTYEQYF
TGCAGTGCTATGCCGGGACAGACCTACGAGCAGTACTTC
>many|TRBJ1-1|TRBD1|TRBV12-3/TRBV12-4
CASSPRQGHTEAFF
TGTGCCAGCAGTCCAAGACAGGGGCACACTGAAGCTTTCTTT
>many|TRBJ2-3|-|TRBV7-2
CASSLVSGLDRTDTQYF
TGTGCCAGCAGCTTAGTTTCGGGCCTAGACCGCACAGATACGCAGTATTTT
>-|TRBJ1-4|-|TRBV10-3
CAISKAGDGEKLFF
TGTGCCATCAGTAAGGCGGGGGACGGTGAAAAACTGTTCTTT
>-|TRBJ1-5|-|TRBV7-9
CASSLSLKGNQHF
TGTGCCAGCAGCCTAAGTTTGAAGGGGAACCAGCATTTT
>many|TRBJ2-3|-|TRBV5-5
CASSLMASTLTDTQYF
TGTGCCAGCAGCCTAATGGCTAGCACGCTAACAGATACGCAGTATTTT
>-|TRBJ2-5|TRBD1|TRBV7-6
CASRKSQGAGETQYF
TGTGCCAGCAGGAAATCACAGGGGGCCGGAGAGACCCAGTACTTC
>many|TRBJ1-6|-|TRBV9
CASSARTENNSPLHF
TGTGCCAGCAGCGCTCGGACAGAGAATAATTCACCCCTCCACTTT
>-|TRBJ1-6|TRBD1|TRBV2
CASSLQGASNSPLHF
TGTGCCAGCAGCCTCCAGGGGGCGAGTAATTCACCCCTCCACTTT
>-|TRBJ2-5|-|TRBV4-3
CASSQDQYF
TGCGCCAGCAGCCAAGATCAGTACTTC
>many|TRBJ2-1|TRBD2|TRBV19
CASSPPGRAHNEQFF
TGTGCCAGTAGTCCCCCTGGGAGGGCGCACAATGAGCAGTTCTTC